The 25 T cell receptor beta chains below all came from one sample that was sequenced in a study of neoadjuvant anti-PD-1 for oral cavity cancer. Libraries were prepared by immunoSEQ multiplex PCR; TCRdb keeps only in-frame clonotypes and omits some of them. The data hold tens of thousands of clones, with more than 65% observed a single time. The sequencing used PBMCs, collected before nivolumab (anti-PD-1) treatment. All receptors derive from a person aged 35-80 years with oral cavity squamous cell carcinoma.

In this sample, this clone turned up once. The rearrangement links TRBV4-1 to TRBJ2-5; TRBD2 matches 11 bases. V lost 0 bases to trimming and J lost 7 bases; unmatched junction nucleotides: 7. This CDR3 is 16 amino acids long. The germline V gene has CDR1 MGHRA and CDR2 YSYEKL. The chain's CDR3 is CASSQEELAGVATQYF. The CDR3 DNA reads TGCGCCAGCAGCCAAGAGGAACTAGCGGGAGTTGCGACCCAGTACTTC.

This rearrangement joins TRBV9 to TRBJ1-1, with D perhaps matching TRBD1 (6 bases). The CDR3 length is 15 residues. Trimming removed 3 bases from V and 4 bases from J, with 16 bases in between. Germline V gene lookup returns CDR1 SGDLS and CDR2 YYNGEE. The CDR3 is CASSATSPGATEAFF. Written as DNA, the CDR3 is TGTGCCAGCAGCGCGACTTCTCCGGGGGCCACTGAAGCTTTCTTT.

This chain joins TRBV13 and TRBJ2-7; 8 bases align to TRBD2. The CDR3 covers 15 residues. Germline V gives CDR1 PRHDT, CDR2 FYEKMQ (reference sequence). V lost 3 bases, J lost 6 bases, and 10 bases stayed unmatched. CDR3 sequence reads: CASSLGGRFDGEQYF. The CDR3 coding sequence is TGTGCCAGCAGCTTGGGCGGGAGGTTTGACGGCGAGCAGTACTTC.

With regard to this clone: Other DNA sequences in the same sample also yield this CDR3. The chain uses TRBV5-1 and TRBJ2-2, with 8 bases lining up with TRBD2. Trimming at V came to 4 bases and at J to 3 bases, leaving 5 bases not matched to a gene. Germline CDR1 and CDR2: SGHRS and YFSETQ. This CDR3 contains 15 residues. The CDR3 DNA reads TGCGCCAGCAGCAGGGGACTAGTTGACACCGGGGAGCTGTTTTTT. This sequence encodes CASSRGLVDTGELFF.

J is TRBJ1-5 and V is TRBV7-2; D possibly corresponds to TRBD1 (6 bases). The V end was cut by 2 bases, the J end by 6 bases, with 11 bases between. CDR1 and CDR2 (germline): SGHTA, FQGNSA. CDR3 length: 14 amino acids. In DNA form, the CDR3 reads TGTGCCAGCAGCTTATACAGGGCCCCTCAGCCCCAGCATTTT. Residues: CASSLYRAPQPQHF. Drawing the rest from reference TRBV7-2 and TRBJ1-5, the complete variable domain is GAGVSQSPSNKVTEKGKDVELRCDPISGHTALYWYRQSLGQGLEFLIYFQGNSAPDKSGLPSDRFSAERTGGSVSTLTIQRTQQEDSAVYLCASSLYRAPQPQHFGDGTRLSIL.

The chain has TRBV7-7 and TRBJ2-1; 11 positions match TRBD1. This CDR3 region has 15 residues. The junction had 6 bases not matched to a gene; V was cut back by 5 bases and J by 6 bases. Germline V gives CDR1 SSHAT, CDR2 FNYEAQ (reference sequence). The CDR3 DNA sequence: TGTGCCAGCAGCCCGGGACAGGGGGGAGGCAATGAGCAGTTCTTC. As protein: CASSPGQGGGNEQFF.

This chain uses TRBV29-1 with TRBJ1-1; no clear D gene. Trimming cost V 6 bases and J 3 bases, with 8 bases left between them. The CDR3 has 11 amino acids. Germline CDR1 SQVTM, CDR2 ANQGSEA. In DNA form, the CDR3 reads TGCAGCGTGTCTCAGCACACTGAAGCTTTCTTT. Amino acid sequence: CSVSQHTEAFF.

This clone was counted a single time. CDR3 residues: CASSYSFQNDNSPLHF. The CDR3 DNA reads as TGTGCCAGCAGTTACTCGTTTCAGAATGATAATTCACCCCTCCACTTT. The chain uses TRBV6-6 and TRBJ1-6, with D unresolved. Deletions cut 0 bases from V and 5 bases from J, with 11 bases between. This CDR3 has 16 amino acids. Germline V gives CDR1 MNHNY, CDR2 SVGAGI (reference sequence).

V usage is TRBV6-5 and J usage is TRBJ1-6; 7 bases fit TRBD1. The germline gives CDR1 MNHEY, CDR2 SVGAGI. The CDR3 is made up of 14 amino acids. V gave up 6 bases and J gave up 8 bases; unmatched junction bases: 7. CDR3 sequence: CASRRLQGDSPLHF. The CDR3 DNA sequence: TGTGCCAGCAGACGACTCCAGGGGGATTCACCCCTCCACTTT.

The J gene is TRBJ2-5, the V gene TRBV6-5; possibly TRBD1 for D (6 bases). Trimming pared 8 bases from V and 5 bases from J, leaving 12 bases between. Germline loops: CDR1 MNHEY, CDR2 SVGAGI. CDR3 length: 12 amino acids. CDR3 DNA sequence: TGTGCCAGCGGCAGGGGAACGGAGACCCAGTACTTC. As protein: CASGRGTETQYF.

This clone was detected a few times. The chain joins TRBV18 to TRBJ2-2; no reliable D call. Trimming removed 2 bases from V and 6 bases from J, with 10 bases in between. Germline V gene data show CDR1 as KGHSH and CDR2 as LQKENI. The CDR3 runs to 14 residues. The CDR3: CASSPEWVAGELFF. For the CDR3, the DNA is TGTGCCAGCTCACCAGAATGGGTAGCCGGGGAGCTGTTTTTT. The whole variable domain, filled in from reference TRBV18 and TRBJ2-2, reads NAGVMQNPRHLVRRRGQEARLRCSPMKGHSHVYWYRQLPEEGLKFMVYLQKENIIDESGMPKERFSAEFPKEGPSILRIQQVVRGDSAAYFCASSPEWVAGELFFGEGSRLTVL.

The chain recombines TRBV9 with TRBJ2-7, with 7 positions matching TRBD1. After removal of 0 bases from V and 2 bases from J, the junction contained 5 bases not matched to a gene. The CDR3 spans 15 residues. Germline loops: CDR1 SGDLS, CDR2 YYNGEE. The CDR3 loop reads CASSVAGTVTYEQYF. In DNA form, the CDR3 reads TGTGCCAGCAGCGTAGCCGGGACAGTTACCTACGAGCAGTACTTC.

This clone appeared a single time. This chain connects TRBV4-1 to TRBJ1-3; weak D call: TRBD1 (6 bases). Per germline, CDR1 MGHRA and CDR2 YSYEKL. The V end lost 3 bases, the J end lost 4 bases, and 19 bases lay between the germline ends. The CDR3 is 17 amino acids. Here the CDR3 reads CASSQRPTGADGNTIYF. CDR3 bases: TGCGCCAGCAGCCAGCGGCCCACGGGGGCTGACGGAAACACCATATATTTT.

V is TRBV9 and J is TRBJ1-6; D remains unclear. The germline V and J ends were trimmed by 5 bases and 4 bases, with 7 bases remaining between them. The length of the CDR3 is 13 residues. Germline lookup yields CDR1 SGDLS and CDR2 YYNGEE. The chain's CDR3 is CASRKEYNSPLHF. CDR3 nucleotide sequence: TGTGCCAGCAGGAAGGAATATAATTCACCCCTCCACTTT.

The chain joins TRBV6-6 to TRBJ1-3, with D hard to call. The germline V gene has CDR1 MNHNY and CDR2 SVGAGI (reference sequence). V lost 5 bases and J lost 4, with 6 bases in between. The length of the CDR3 is 12 residues. CDR3 nucleotide sequence: TGTGCCAGCAGTCCCTTAGGAAACACCATATATTTT. This translates into CASSPLGNTIYF.

The chain couples TRBV28 to TRBJ2-1; the match to TRBD1 covers 7 bases. This CDR3 contains 15 residues. The V and J ends lost 5 bases and 5 bases, in that order; junction bases with no gene match: 9. The V gene's germline CDR1 is MDHEN and CDR2 SYDVKM. CDR3 sequence: CASSVTGVRDNEQFF. The DNA of the CDR3 is TGTGCCAGCAGTGTTACAGGGGTAAGGGACAATGAGCAGTTCTTC. Looking up the rest from reference TRBV28 and TRBJ2-1 gives the full variable domain: DVKVTQSSRYLVKRTGEKVFLECVQDMDHENMFWYRQDPGLGLRLIYFSYDVKMKEKGDIPEGYSVSREKKERFSLILESASTNQTSMYLCASSVTGVRDNEQFFGPGTRLTVL.

The rearrangement links TRBV7-8 to TRBJ2-1; 12 nucleotides align to TRBD2. J lost 12 bases, V lost 5 bases, and 8 bases had no gene match. Germline V gene data show CDR1 as SGHVS and CDR2 as FQNEAQ. CDR3 length: 14 residues. The CDR3 region has the DNA TGTGCCAGCAGCCAAACTAGCGGGGGGCGGGGGCAGTTCTTC. It yields the protein CASSQTSGGRGQFF.

This chain joins TRBV6-4 and TRBJ2-1; 13 nucleotides match TRBD2. The ends lost 6 bases at V and 4 bases at J; junction bases unmatched: 3. Germline values: CDR1 MRHNA, CDR2 SNTAGT. The CDR3 totals 15 residues. The CDR3 nucleotides are TGTGCCAGCAGCAAACTAGCGGGAGGGTACAATGAGCAGTTCTTC. Residues: CASSKLAGGYNEQFF.

The chain recombines TRBV4-1 with TRBJ2-1; 8 positions agree with TRBD2. Germline CDR1 MGHRA, CDR2 YSYEKL. V shed 3 bases and J 0 bases; nucleotides not matched to a gene: 16. CDR3 length: 20 amino acids. The CDR3 reads CASSQILPTSGQSSYNEQFF. The CDR3, as DNA: TGCGCCAGCAGCCAGATCTTGCCTACTAGCGGCCAGAGCTCCTACAATGAGCAGTTCTTC.

The chain couples TRBV20-1 to TRBJ1-4; D not resolved. CDR3 length: 11 amino acids. V was clipped by 5 bases and J by 8 bases, with 9 bases between them. Germline loops: CDR1 DFQATT, CDR2 SNEGSKA (reference sequence). The CDR3 loop reads CSASGREKLFF. In DNA, the CDR3 is TGCAGTGCTTCCGGCCGGGAAAAACTGTTTTTT.

The chain uses TRBV28 and TRBJ1-2, with unresolved D. The CDR3 is 15 amino acids. Germline assignment: CDR1 MDHEN and CDR2 SYDVKM. V lost 0 bases and J 3 bases, leaving 11 bases between the germline ends. The CDR3 here is CASSLWSQIHYGYTF. The CDR3 nucleotides read TGTGCCAGCAGTTTATGGTCCCAAATACACTATGGCTACACCTTC.

The V call is TRBV5-6, the J call TRBJ2-7, with unresolved D. The germline gives CDR1 SGHDT, CDR2 YYEEEE. The CDR3 totals 12 residues. Trimming took off 4 bases at V and 3 bases at J, with 8 bases between the two ends. DNA of the CDR3: TGTGCCAGCAGCACCTCCCACTACGAGCAGTACTTC. This gives the protein CASSTSHYEQYF.

This clone was found a few times. The rearrangement uses TRBV6-5 and TRBJ1-6; D is unresolved. Trimming removed 6 bases from V and 8 bases from J, with 14 bases in between. This CDR3 contains 14 residues. CDR1 MNHEY and CDR2 SVGAGI come from the germline V gene. The CDR3: CASREPGVHSPLHF. CDR3 sequence (DNA): TGTGCCAGCAGAGAGCCCGGGGTCCATTCACCCCTCCACTTT.

V is TRBV21-1 and J is TRBJ1-5. TRBV21-1 is listed as a pseudogene. The CDR3 covers 17 residues. The DNA for the CDR3 is TGTGCCAGCAGCAAAGAAGCCACCTCTTATAGCAATCAGCCCCAGCATTTT. Translation: CASSKEATSYSNQPQHF.

This chain uses TRBV12-2 with TRBJ2-1; the table's D call, TRBD1, has no DNA check behind it. TRBV12-2 corresponds to a pseudogene. The CDR3 is made up of 14 amino acids. The CDR3: CASHPTGLHNEQFF. The CDR3 region has the DNA TGTGCAAGTCACCCGACAGGGTTACACAATGAGCAGTTCTTC.